This T cell receptor beta chain was recovered during a study of cytomegalovirus exposure and HLA in healthy donors. Study information: A data release that came early held 75 million to 85 million unique TCRs from HLA-typed donors.

PCR involved 60 Vbeta and 13 Jbeta primers. The assay was immunoSEQ multiplex PCR, and TCRdb's table has in-frame clones only and misses some. The data contain about 180,000 clones, around 72% of them singletons. In germline, CDR1 is SQVTM, CDR2 ANQGSEA. Germline trimming cut 4 bases from V and 2 bases from J; bases unmatched to any gene: 7. The CDR3 loop spans 14 amino acids. The source material was PBMCs. This clonotype originated in a female donor in good health and CMV-seronegative. The chain links TRBV29-1 to TRBJ2-7; 8 bases are a match to TRBD2. The CDR3 reads CSVARLARTYEQYF. In DNA form, the CDR3 reads TGCAGCGTTGCAAGACTAGCGAGAACCTACGAGCAGTACTTC.